Shown below are 11 T cell receptor beta chains from a single sample sequenced in a study of T cell responses to AZD1222 COVID-19 vaccine. Some clones are missing from TCRdb's copy, which holds only in-frame ones; the method was immunoSEQ multiplex PCR. The repertoire consists of 150,000 to 200,000 clones, with 90% to 95% occurring once and the leading ten covering around 1%. The source was peripheral blood, collected 28 days after the second dose of the MenACWY control vaccine. All receptors come from an adult who received the MenACWY meningococcal vaccine as a control.

This clone was seen more than once but under ten times. The chain employs TRBV15 and TRBJ2-5, with a tentative D call TRBD1 (6 bases). CDR3 length: 15 amino acids. The V gene lost 3 bases and the J gene lost 4 bases, with 15 bases spanning the gap. Germline V CDR1 and CDR2: LNHNV, YYDKDF (reference sequence). In nucleotides, the CDR3 is TGTGCCACCAGCAGCACCGAACAGGGACGAGAGACCCAGTACTTC. As protein: CATSSTEQGRETQYF. Variable domain in full (rest from reference TRBV15 and TRBJ2-5): DAMVIQNPRYQVTQFGKPVTLSCSQTLNHNVMYWYQQKSSQAPKLLFHYYDKDFNNEADTPDNFQSRRPNTSFCFLDIRSPGLGDTAMYLCATSSTEQGRETQYFGPGTRLLVL.

CDR3 protein: CASSLELGNNQPQHF. CDR3 bases: TGTGCCAGCAGCTTAGAGTTAGGGAACAATCAGCCCCAGCATTTT. The gene calls are TRBV7-9 and TRBJ1-5, with D uncertain. Trimming removed 1 base from V and 3 bases from J, with 10 bases in between. The CDR3 has 15 amino acids. The V gene's germline CDR1 is SEHNR and CDR2 FQNEAQ (reference sequence). The full variable domain, rest sourced from reference TRBV7-9 and TRBJ1-5, is DTGVSQNPRHKITKRGQNVTFRCDPISEHNRLYWYRQTLGQGPEFLTYFQNEAQLEKSRLLSDRFSAERPKGSFSTLEIQRTEQGDSAMYLCASSLELGNNQPQHFGDGTRLSIL.

The chain recombines TRBV28 with TRBJ1-2; D possibly corresponds to TRBD1 (5 bases). Germline loops: CDR1 MDHEN, CDR2 SYDVKM. Trimming removed 3 bases at V and 3 bases at J, with 11 bases between. CDR3 length: 14 residues. The CDR3 loop reads CASSFQGGDYGYTF. The CDR3 DNA reads as TGTGCCAGCAGTTTTCAGGGAGGAGACTATGGCTACACCTTC.

The gene calls are TRBV18 and TRBJ2-2, with a tentative D call TRBD1 (5 bases). Trimming shortened V by 3 bases and J by 2 bases, and 10 bases separated the two germline ends. The CDR3 consists of 15 residues. Germline V CDR1 and CDR2: KGHSH, LQKENI. In nucleotides, the CDR3 is TGTGCCAGCTCACCCGACAGTGTTAACACCGGGGAGCTGTTTTTT. Protein sequence: CASSPDSVNTGELFF.

V is TRBV27 and J is TRBJ1-3; D gene uncertain. CDR1 and CDR2 from the germline V gene are MNHEY and SMNVEV (reference sequence). This CDR3 has 13 residues. V gave up 6 bases and J gave up 4 bases, with 10 bases separating them. CDR3 protein: CASSPFGGNTIYF. In DNA form, the CDR3 reads TGTGCCAGCAGCCCCTTTGGGGGAAACACCATATATTTT.

The chain has TRBV7-8 and TRBJ1-3, with D perhaps TRBD1 (5 bases). Germline V gene sequence: CDR1 SGHVS, CDR2 FQNEAQ. The CDR3 contains 17 residues. Trimming took off 5 bases at V and 1 base at J, with 18 bases between the two ends. The DNA for the CDR3 is TGTGCCAGCAGCCCCGATCCGGGACGACTTTCTGGAAACACCATATATTTT. Translated: CASSPDPGRLSGNTIYF.

The chain combines TRBV11-2 with TRBJ2-1; TRBD2 might be the D (6 bases). The germline V gene encodes CDR1 SGHAT and CDR2 FQNNGV. The V and J ends lost 4 bases and 6 bases respectively, with 13 bases between them. The CDR3 has 14 amino acids. CDR3 coding DNA: TGTGCCAGCAGCTCCCGGGACTTCGGCAATGAGCAGTTCTTC. Protein product: CASSSRDFGNEQFF.

This clone has just one count. V is TRBV11-2 and J is TRBJ1-4, with D maybe TRBD1 (5 bases). V lost 3 bases to trimming and J lost 8 bases, with 10 bases between them. Germline CDR1 reads SGHAT; CDR2 reads FQNNGV. CDR3 length equals 13 residues. The CDR3 reads CASSFSDREKLFF. The CDR3 DNA reads as TGTGCCAGCAGCTTCTCCGACAGAGAAAAACTGTTTTTT.

V usage is TRBV5-1 and J usage is TRBJ2-1; D is perhaps TRBD1 (6 bases). This CDR3 region has 16 residues. Trimming took off 0 bases at V and 7 bases at J, with 17 bases between the two ends. Germline-derived CDR1 and CDR2 are SGHRS and YFSETQ. The CDR3 loop is CASSLGGPPPGNEQFF. DNA for the CDR3: TGCGCCAGCAGCTTGGGGGGGCCCCCTCCCGGGAATGAGCAGTTCTTC.

This chain uses TRBV6-2 or TRBV6-3 with TRBJ1-1; D not resolved. The CDR3 covers 13 residues. Germline V gene lookup returns CDR1 MNHEY and CDR2 SVGEGT. Trimming removed 2 bases at V and 1 base at J, with 5 bases between. The CDR3 DNA sequence: TGTGCCAGCAGTTACGAAGGGAACACTGAAGCTTTCTTT. Protein product: CASSYEGNTEAFF.

The genes are TRBV27 and TRBJ1-1; 9 nucleotides match TRBD1. V shed 5 bases, J shed 3 bases, and the junction held 10 bases outside the gene matches. Germline V gives CDR1 MNHEY, CDR2 SMNVEV (reference sequence). The CDR3 is made up of 16 amino acids. The CDR3 reads CASSPRGQGLYTEAFF. The CDR3 coding sequence is TGTGCCAGCAGTCCCAGGGGACAGGGCCTGTACACTGAAGCTTTCTTT.